The 7 T cell receptor beta chains reported below all come from one sample, sequenced in a study of blood T cell repertoires in COVID-19. The protocol was immunoSEQ multiplex PCR, while the TCRdb copy is restricted to in-frame clones and leaves out a portion. The sample contains about 400,000 clones, 86% of which appear only once. The sequenced sample was peripheral blood. Source of these receptors: a woman under 40 with active or convalescent COVID-19.

The rearrangement links TRBV3-1 (or the pseudogene TRBV3-2) to TRBJ2-3; the D gene is possibly TRBD2 (6 bases). The CDR3 contains 11 residues. Germline CDR1 is LGHDT and CDR2 is YNNKEL (reference sequence). With 7 bases removed from V and 5 bases from J, the gap between germline ends came to 7 bases. The CDR3 loop is CASTGGDTQYF. The CDR3 DNA reads TGTGCCAGCACCGGGGGAGATACGCAGTATTTT.

The genes are TRBV5-1 and TRBJ2-1; 12 bases line up with TRBD2. J gave up 5 bases and V 0 bases, and 3 bases lay outside the gene matches. Germline V gene lookup returns CDR1 SGHRS and CDR2 YFSETQ. The CDR3 covers 16 residues. The CDR3 bases are TGCGCCAGCAGCTTGGGGACTAGCGGGATTAACAATGAGCAGTTCTTC. Amino acid sequence: CASSLGTSGINNEQFF.

The rearrangement links TRBV19 to TRBJ1-1; D remains unclear. This CDR3 is built from 11 residues. From germline, CDR1 is LNHDA and CDR2 SQIVND (reference sequence). V lost 6 bases and J lost 1, with 3 bases in between. This chain's CDR3 is CASSRNTEAFF. DNA for the CDR3: TGTGCCAGTAGCCGGAACACTGAAGCTTTCTTT.

This clone was counted only a few times. The chain is built from TRBV19 and TRBJ1-1; no definite D call. Germline values: CDR1 LNHDA, CDR2 SQIVND (reference sequence). The CDR3 contains 14 residues. Trimming removed 3 bases at V and 1 base at J, with 9 bases between. The CDR3 is CASSILGANTEAFF. CDR3 bases: TGTGCCAGTAGTATTCTGGGAGCGAACACTGAAGCTTTCTTT.

This chain joins TRBV6-5 and TRBJ1-4, with D perhaps TRBD1 (6 bases). V lost 0 bases, J lost 0 bases, and 8 bases lay in between. There are 16 residues in the CDR3. Germline values: CDR1 MNHEY, CDR2 SVGAGI. The CDR3 region is CASSYSWTATNEKLFF. The CDR3 DNA is TGTGCCAGCAGTTACTCTTGGACAGCAACTAATGAAAAACTGTTTTTT.

The V gene is TRBV30, the J gene TRBJ2-7; D is ambiguous. Germline V CDR1 and CDR2: GTSNPN, SVGIG (reference sequence). The V end was cut by 0 bases, the J end by 2 bases, with 8 bases between. The CDR3 loop spans 13 amino acids. CDR3 sequence reads: CAWSVRLTYEQYF. The CDR3, as DNA: TGTGCCTGGAGTGTACGCCTAACCTACGAGCAGTACTTC.

The V and J genes are TRBV18 and TRBJ2-7, with 8 bases lining up with TRBD1. J gave up 4 bases and V 0 bases, and 8 bases lay outside the gene matches. Germline lookup yields CDR1 KGHSH and CDR2 LQKENI. The CDR3 loop spans 16 amino acids. Written as DNA, the CDR3 is TGTGCCAGCTCACCACCGACAGGGGCAGGCCCTTACGAGCAGTACTTC. It is translated as CASSPPTGAGPYEQYF.